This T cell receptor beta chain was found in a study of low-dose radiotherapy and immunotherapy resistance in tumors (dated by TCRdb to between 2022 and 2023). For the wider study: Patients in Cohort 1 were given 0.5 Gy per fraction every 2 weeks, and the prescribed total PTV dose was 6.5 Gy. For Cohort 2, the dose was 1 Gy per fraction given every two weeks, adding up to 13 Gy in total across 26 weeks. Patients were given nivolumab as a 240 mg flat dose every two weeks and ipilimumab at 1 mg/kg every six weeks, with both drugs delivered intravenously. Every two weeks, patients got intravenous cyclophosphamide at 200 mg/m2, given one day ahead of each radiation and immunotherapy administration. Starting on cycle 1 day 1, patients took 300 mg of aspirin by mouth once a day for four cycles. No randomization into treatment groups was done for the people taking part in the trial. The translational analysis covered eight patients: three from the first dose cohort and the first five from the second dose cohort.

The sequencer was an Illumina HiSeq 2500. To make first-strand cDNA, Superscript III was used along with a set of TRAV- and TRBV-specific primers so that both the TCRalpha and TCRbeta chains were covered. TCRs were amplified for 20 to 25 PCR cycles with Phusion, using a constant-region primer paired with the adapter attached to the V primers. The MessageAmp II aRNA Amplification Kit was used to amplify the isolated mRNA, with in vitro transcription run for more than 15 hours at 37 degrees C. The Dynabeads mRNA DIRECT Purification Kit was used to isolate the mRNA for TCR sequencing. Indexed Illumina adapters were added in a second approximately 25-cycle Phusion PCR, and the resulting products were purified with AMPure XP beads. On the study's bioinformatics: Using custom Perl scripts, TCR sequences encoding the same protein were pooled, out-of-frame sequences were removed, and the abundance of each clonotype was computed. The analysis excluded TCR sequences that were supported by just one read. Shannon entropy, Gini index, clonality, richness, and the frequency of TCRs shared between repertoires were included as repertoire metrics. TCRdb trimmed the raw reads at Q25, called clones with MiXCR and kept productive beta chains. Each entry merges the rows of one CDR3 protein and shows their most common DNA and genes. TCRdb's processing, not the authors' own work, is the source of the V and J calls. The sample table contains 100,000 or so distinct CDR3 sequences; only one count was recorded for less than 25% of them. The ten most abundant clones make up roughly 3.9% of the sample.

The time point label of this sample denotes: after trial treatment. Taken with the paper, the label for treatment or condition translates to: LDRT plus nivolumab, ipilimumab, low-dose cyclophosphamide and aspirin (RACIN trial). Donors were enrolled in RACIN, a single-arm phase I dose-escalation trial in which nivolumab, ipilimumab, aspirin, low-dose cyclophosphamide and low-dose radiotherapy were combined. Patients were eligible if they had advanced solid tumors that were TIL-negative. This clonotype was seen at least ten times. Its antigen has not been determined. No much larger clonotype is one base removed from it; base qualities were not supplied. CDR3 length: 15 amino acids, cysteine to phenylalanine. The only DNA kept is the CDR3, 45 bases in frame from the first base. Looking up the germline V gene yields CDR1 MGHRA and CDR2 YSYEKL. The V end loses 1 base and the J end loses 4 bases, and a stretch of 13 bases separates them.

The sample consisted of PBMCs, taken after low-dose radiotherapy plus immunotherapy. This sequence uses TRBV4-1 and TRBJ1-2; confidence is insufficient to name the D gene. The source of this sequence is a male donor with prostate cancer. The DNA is TGCGCCAGCAGCCAAGGGGGAGGGCTGGGCTATGGCTACACCTTC. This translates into CASSQGGGLGYGYTF.